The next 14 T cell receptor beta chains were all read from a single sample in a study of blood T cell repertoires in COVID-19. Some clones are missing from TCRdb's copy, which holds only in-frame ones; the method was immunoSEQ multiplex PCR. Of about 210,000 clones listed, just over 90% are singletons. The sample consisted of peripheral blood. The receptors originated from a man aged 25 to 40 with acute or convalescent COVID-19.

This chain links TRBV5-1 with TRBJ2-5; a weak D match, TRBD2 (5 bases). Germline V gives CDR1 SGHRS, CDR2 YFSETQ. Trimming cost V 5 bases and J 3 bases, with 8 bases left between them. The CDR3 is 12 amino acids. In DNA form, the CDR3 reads TGCGCCAGCAGTCAGACTAAAGAGACCCAGTACTTC. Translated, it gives CASSQTKETQYF.

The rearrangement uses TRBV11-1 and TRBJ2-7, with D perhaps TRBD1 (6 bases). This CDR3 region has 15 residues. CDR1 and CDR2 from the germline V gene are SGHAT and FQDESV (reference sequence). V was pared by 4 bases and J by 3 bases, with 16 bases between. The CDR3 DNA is TGTGCCAGCAGCTCAGGACAGAACGTCAACTACGAGCAGTACTTC. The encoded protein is CASSSGQNVNYEQYF.

The CDR3 bases are TGTGCCAGCAGCTCCCCCCTACCGGACAGCGGGACTGATGGGCAGTACTTC. It encodes CASSSPLPDSGTDGQYF. The chain combines TRBV7-3 with TRBJ2-7; possible D gene TRBD2, 7 bases. Germline-derived CDR1 and CDR2 are SGHTA and FQGTGA. The CDR3 length is 17 residues. Between the trimmed V and J ends, which lost 4 bases and 9 bases, there was a span of 28 bases.

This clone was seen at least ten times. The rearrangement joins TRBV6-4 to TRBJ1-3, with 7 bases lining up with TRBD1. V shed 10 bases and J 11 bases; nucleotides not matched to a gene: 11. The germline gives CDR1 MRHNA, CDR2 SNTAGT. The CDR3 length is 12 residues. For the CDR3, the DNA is TGTGCCAATAAACAGGGGAGAATCCCCATATATTTT. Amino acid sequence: CANKQGRIPIYF.

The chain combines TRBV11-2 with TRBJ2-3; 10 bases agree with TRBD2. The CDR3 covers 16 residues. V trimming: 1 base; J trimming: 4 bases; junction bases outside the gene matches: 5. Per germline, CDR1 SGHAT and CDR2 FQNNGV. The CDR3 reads CASSLVAGGPADTQYF. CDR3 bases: TGTGCCAGCAGCTTAGTAGCGGGGGGCCCCGCAGATACGCAGTATTTT.

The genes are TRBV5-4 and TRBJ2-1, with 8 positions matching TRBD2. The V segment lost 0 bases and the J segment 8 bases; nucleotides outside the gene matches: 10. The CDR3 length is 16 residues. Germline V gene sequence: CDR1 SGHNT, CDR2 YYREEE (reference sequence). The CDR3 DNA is TGTGCCAGCAGCTTGGGGGTAGCGGGGAGTCACGATGAGCAGTTCTTC. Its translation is CASSLGVAGSHDEQFF. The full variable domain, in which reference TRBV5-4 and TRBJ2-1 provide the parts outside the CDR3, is ETGVTQSPTHLIKTRGQQVTLRCSSQSGHNTVSWYQQALGQGPQFIFQYYREEENGRGNFPPRFSGLQFPNYSSELNVNALELDDSALYLCASSLGVAGSHDEQFFGPGTRLTVL.

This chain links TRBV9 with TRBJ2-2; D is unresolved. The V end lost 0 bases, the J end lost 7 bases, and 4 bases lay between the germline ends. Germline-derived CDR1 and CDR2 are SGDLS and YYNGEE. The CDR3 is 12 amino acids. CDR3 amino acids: CASSVDSGELFF. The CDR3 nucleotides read TGTGCCAGCAGCGTAGACAGCGGGGAGCTGTTTTTT.

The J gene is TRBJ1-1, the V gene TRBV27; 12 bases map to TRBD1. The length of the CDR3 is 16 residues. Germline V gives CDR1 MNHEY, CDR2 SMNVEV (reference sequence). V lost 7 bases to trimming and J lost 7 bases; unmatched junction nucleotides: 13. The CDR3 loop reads CASKRDRGRGVHEAFF. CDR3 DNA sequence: TGTGCCAGCAAAAGGGACAGGGGGCGAGGGGTTCATGAAGCTTTCTTT.

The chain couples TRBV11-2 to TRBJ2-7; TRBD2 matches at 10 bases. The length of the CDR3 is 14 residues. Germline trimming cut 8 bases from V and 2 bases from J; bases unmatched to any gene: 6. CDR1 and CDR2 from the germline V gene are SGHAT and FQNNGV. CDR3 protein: CASGWTSGAYEQYF. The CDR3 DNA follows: TGTGCCAGCGGGTGGACTAGCGGAGCCTACGAGCAGTACTTC.

The CDR3 region is CASSPKTRNEQFF. CDR3 bases: TGTGCCAGCAGCCCAAAAACTAGGAATGAGCAGTTCTTC. The chain is built from TRBV27 and TRBJ2-1; D might be TRBD2 (5 bases). V was shortened by 6 bases and J by 7 bases, with 13 bases between the two germline ends. Germline V gene sequence: CDR1 MNHEY, CDR2 SMNVEV (reference sequence). This CDR3 contains 13 residues.

The CDR3 nucleotides are TGTGCCAGCAGTGAATCTCTCTTGAACACTGAAGCTTTCTTT. Translating gives CASSESLLNTEAFF. The V gene is TRBV6-1, the J gene TRBJ1-1; D gene unclear. CDR1 MNHNS and CDR2 SASEGT come from the germline V gene. This CDR3 region has 14 residues. Deletions cut 2 bases from V and 0 bases from J, with 7 bases between.

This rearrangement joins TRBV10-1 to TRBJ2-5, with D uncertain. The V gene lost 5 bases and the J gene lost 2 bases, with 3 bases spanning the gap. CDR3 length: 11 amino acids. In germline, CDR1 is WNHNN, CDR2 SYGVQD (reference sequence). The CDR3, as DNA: TGCGCCAGCAGTCCTCAAGAGACCCAGTACTTC. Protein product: CASSPQETQYF.

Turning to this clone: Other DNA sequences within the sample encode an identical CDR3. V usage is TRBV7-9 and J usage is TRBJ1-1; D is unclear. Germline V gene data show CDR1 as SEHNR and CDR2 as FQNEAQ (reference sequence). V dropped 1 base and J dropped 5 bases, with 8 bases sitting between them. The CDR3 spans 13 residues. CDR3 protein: CASSLDSRTEAFF. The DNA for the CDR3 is TGTGCCAGCAGCTTAGATTCGCGGACTGAAGCTTTCTTT. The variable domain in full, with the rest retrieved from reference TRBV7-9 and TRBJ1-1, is DTGVSQNPRHKITKRGQNVTFRCDPISEHNRLYWYRQTLGQGPEFLTYFQNEAQLEKSRLLSDRFSAERPKGSFSTLEIQRTEQGDSAMYLCASSLDSRTEAFFGQGTRLTVV.

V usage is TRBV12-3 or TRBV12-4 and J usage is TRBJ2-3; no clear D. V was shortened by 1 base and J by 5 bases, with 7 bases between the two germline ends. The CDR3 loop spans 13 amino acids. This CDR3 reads CASSLGRRDTQYF. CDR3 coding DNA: TGTGCCAGCAGTTTAGGAAGGAGAGATACGCAGTATTTT.